This TCR beta chain was obtained from a study of identical twins (dated by TCRdb to between 2015 and 2016). Regarding the research as a whole: To test whether fetal clonotypes persist, the study used deep sequencing on TCR alpha and beta repertoires from monozygotic twins, unrelated adults of various ages, and cord blood. Replicate twin experiments were performed at different times using different library preparation protocols to rule out contamination. Here is what the overall study found, with its caveats: In monozygotic twins, out-of-frame TCR alpha sharing was systematically underestimated by recombination models, although the models agreed with sharing between unrelated individuals. Abundant cord blood beta clonotypes carried fewer insertions; young adult naive repertoires showed a weaker similar trend, while memory repertoires showed none. Zero-insertion analyses could be partly confounded by invariant T cells such as MAIT and iNKT, though diverse VJ usage argued against such confounding for most clonotypes. A weaker excess of twin sharing was found in beta out-of-frame sequences because the signal-to-noise ratio was lowered by fewer shared sequences. Conclusions relied on cross-sectional statistical analysis, since the same donors could not be followed over many years. Compared with coincidental sharing between unrelated individuals, an excess of low generation-probability sequences was observed among out-of-frame TCR alpha sequences shared between twins.

From a lookup of the germline V gene (reference sequence), CDR1 and CDR2 are DFQATT and SNEGSKA. A distance of 13 bases separates the germline ends of V and J, which lose 3 bases and 2 bases respectively. Reading from cysteine to phenylalanine, the CDR3 counts 14 amino acids. Just the 42-base CDR3 DNA is kept, in frame starting at base 1. Library creation used 5' RACE. The sample was run on an Illumina HiSeq 2000. Template switching added a universal primer binding site, and the final cDNA carried a unique molecular identifier that allowed TCR cDNA molecules to be counted accurately. Specific primers in the conserved constant-segment region were used to synthesize first-strand cDNA for TCR alpha and beta chains. To control for contamination, every cDNA library carried two barcodes: a SMART-Mk sample barcode plus Illumina barcodes. TruSeq adapter sequences along with Illumina sample barcodes were introduced in two successive PCR steps. Sequencing of the TCR alpha and beta cDNA libraries was done on the Illumina HiSeq platform using custom primers. The original methods were these. MiGEC processed the raw reads to extract unique molecular identifiers, while MiXCR was used to determine the CDR3 positions. Recombination models were inferred per individual with the repgenHMM and IGoR tools using an EM algorithm. The tcR package in R was used for shared clonotype analysis, with sharing normalized by the product of cloneset sizes. To study raw recombination free of thymic and clonal selection effects, out-of-frame nonproductive sequences were analyzed. TCRdb took the public reads, trimmed them with fastp at Q25, ran MiXCR for clone calling and kept in-frame beta chains. When rows share a CDR3 protein, they turn into one entry using the most common DNA and genes. Clone size and V and J calls follow TCRdb, not the original study. The sample table records around 680,000 distinct CDR3 sequences; around 8.3% of these occur just once. Around 0.98% of the sample is held by the ten biggest clonotypes.

Every donor was a healthy Caucasian. Three pairs of female monozygotic twins, all aged about 18 to 29 years, made up the twin cohort. Peripheral blood mononuclear cells were used as the source from which RNA for TCR libraries was isolated. This clonotype was counted a few times. The antigen it recognizes is unknown. No base qualities exist here, and no much larger clone lies one base off it. The same sample was also used in a study of yellow fever vaccine responses in identical twins. That second report states: The authors reported that the T cell response to vaccination in identical twins appeared partly convergent and partly personalized. In the study, vaccine-responding T cell clones were precisely tracked in identical twins.

Sequenced input: PBMCs. Here the chain combines TRBV20-1 and TRBJ2-5; tentative D gene TRBD2, with 5 bases matching. The origin of this receptor is a woman aged 18-29 years in good health. The DNA sequence is given as TGCAGTGCTAGGGCGAGGGCAGGACAAGAGACCCAGTACTTC. This sequence encodes CSARARAGQETQYF.